This T cell receptor (beta chain) was retrieved from a study of molecular identifiers for immune sequencing clone quantification. TCRdb reprocessed the PCR reads with MiXCR, giving one entry per CDR3 protein. The sample yields a few hundred thousand distinct CDR3 sequences, over 20% seen once. From germline, CDR1 is MNHEY and CDR2 SMNVEV (reference sequence). V lost 6 bases, J lost 4 bases, and 12 bases lay in between. There are 14 residues in the CDR3. The material sequenced was naive CD8+ T cells from blood, with Jurkat cell RNA spiked in. As for subset: FACS-sorted CD8+CD4-CCR7+CD45RA+ naive T cells. The receptor's source is a human donor in good health. Some libraries in this study had Jurkat cell RNA spiked in. This rearrangement joins TRBV27 to TRBJ2-2; perhaps D is TRBD1 or TRBD2 (5 bases each). CDR3 loop: CASRVLGGTGELFF. The DNA of the CDR3 is TGTGCCAGCAGGGTTCTTGGGGGCACCGGGGAGCTGTTTTTT.